The clone carrying this T cell receptor beta chain was seen a few times. TCRbeta library construction was performed incorporating unique molecular identifiers. TCRdb re-analysed the PCR reads in MiXCR, keeping a single row per CDR3 protein. The sample yields about 540,000 distinct CDR3 sequences, around 16% seen once. This specimen comes from a study of T-cell reconstitution after alpha-beta-depleted transplantation in children. V gave up 1 base and J gave up 4 bases; unmatched junction bases: 3. This CDR3 is built from 15 residues. The germline V gene encodes CDR1 SGHRS and CDR2 YFSETQ. This clonotype was obtained from a human donor who donated a stem cell graft to a child with acute lymphoblastic leukemia. The specimen comprised PBMCs from the stem cell graft donor, sampled from the stem cell graft. This chain joins TRBV5-1 and TRBJ2-5, with 11 bases identical to TRBD1. The CDR3 protein is CASSLMGQGGETQYF. DNA for the CDR3: TGCGCCAGCAGCTTGATGGGACAGGGGGGAGAGACCCAGTACTTC.